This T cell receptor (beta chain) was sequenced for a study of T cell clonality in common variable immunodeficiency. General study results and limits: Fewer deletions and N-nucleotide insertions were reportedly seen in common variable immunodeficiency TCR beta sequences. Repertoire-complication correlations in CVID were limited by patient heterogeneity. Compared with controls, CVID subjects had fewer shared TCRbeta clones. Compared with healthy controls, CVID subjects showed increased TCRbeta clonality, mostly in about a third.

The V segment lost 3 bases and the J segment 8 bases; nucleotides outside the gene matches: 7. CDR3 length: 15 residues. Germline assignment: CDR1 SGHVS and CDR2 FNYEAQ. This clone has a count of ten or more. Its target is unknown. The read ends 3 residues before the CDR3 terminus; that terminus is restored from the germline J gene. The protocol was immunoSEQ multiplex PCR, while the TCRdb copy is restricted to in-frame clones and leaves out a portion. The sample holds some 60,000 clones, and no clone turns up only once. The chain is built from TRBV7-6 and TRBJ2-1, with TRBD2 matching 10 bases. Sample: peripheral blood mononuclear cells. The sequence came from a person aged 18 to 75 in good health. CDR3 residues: CASSFLAGVSYEQFF. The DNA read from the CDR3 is TGTGCCAGCAGCTTTCTAGCGGGAGTTTCGTATGAG.